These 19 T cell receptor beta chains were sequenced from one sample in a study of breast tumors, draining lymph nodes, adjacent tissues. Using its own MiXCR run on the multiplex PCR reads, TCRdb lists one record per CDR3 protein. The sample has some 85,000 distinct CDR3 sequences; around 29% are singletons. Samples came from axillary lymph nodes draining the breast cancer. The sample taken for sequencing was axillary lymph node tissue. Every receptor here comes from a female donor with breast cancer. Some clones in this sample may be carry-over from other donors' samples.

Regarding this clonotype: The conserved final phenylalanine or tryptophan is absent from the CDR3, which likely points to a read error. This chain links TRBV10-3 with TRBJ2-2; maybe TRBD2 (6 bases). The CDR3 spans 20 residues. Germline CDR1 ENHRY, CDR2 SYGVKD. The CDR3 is CASSLNHPGGGRSNTGELFS. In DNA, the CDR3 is TGTGCCAGCAGTTTAAACCATCCTGGTGGGGGGAGATCGAACACCGGGGAGCTGTTTTCT.

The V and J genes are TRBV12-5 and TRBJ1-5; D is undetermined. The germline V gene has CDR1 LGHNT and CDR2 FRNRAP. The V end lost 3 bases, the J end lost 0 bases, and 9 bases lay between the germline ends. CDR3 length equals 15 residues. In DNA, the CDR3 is TGTGCTAGTGGTTTCGCCGCCCTTAGCAATCAGCCCCAGCATTTT. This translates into CASGFAALSNQPQHF.

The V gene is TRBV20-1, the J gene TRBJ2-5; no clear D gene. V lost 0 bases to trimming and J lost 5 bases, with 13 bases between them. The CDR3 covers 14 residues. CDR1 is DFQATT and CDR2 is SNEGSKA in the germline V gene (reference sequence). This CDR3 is CSARDYQDVETQYF. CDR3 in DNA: TGCAGTGCTAGAGACTATCAGGACGTGGAGACCCAGTACTTC.

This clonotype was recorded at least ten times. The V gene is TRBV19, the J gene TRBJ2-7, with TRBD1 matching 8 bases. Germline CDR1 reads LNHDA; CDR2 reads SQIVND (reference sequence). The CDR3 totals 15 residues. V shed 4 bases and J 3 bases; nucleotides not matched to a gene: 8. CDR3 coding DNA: TGTGCCAGTAGTACAGAAAGGACAGGGAACTACGAGCAGTACTTC. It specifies CASSTERTGNYEQYF.

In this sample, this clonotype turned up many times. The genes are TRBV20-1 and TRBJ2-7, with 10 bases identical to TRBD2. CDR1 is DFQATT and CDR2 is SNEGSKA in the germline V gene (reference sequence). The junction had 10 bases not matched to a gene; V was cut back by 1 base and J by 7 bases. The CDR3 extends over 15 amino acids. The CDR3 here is CSARVGSGRAREQYF. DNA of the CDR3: TGCAGTGCTAGAGTAGGCAGCGGGAGGGCCAGGGAGCAGTACTTC.

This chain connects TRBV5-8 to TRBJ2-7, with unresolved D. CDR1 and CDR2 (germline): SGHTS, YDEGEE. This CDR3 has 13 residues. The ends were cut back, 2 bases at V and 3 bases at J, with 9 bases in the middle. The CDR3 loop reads CASSFRRYYEQYF. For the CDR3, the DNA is TGTGCCAGCAGCTTTCGACGTTACTACGAGCAGTACTTC.

In DNA form, the CDR3 reads TGTGCCAGCACCCCTAGACAGGAGAGTGGCTACACCTTC. This codes for CASTPRQESGYTF. The genes are TRBV2 and TRBJ1-2; tentatively, D is TRBD1 (6 bases). The CDR3 runs 13 residues. V was pared by 7 bases and J by 7 bases, with 16 bases between. In germline, CDR1 is SNHLY, CDR2 FYNNEI.

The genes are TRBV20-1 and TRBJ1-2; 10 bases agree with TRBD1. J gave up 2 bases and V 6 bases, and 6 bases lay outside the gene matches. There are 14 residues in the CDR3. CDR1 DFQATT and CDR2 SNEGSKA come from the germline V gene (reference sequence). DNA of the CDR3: TGCAGTGCCCCAGACAGGGGGCCGAACTATGGCTACACCTTC. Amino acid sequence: CSAPDRGPNYGYTF.

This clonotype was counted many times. For the CDR3, the DNA is TGTGCCAGCAGGCGAATACCAAATTCACCCCTCCACTTT. Translation: CASRRIPNSPLHF. The gene calls are TRBV6-6 and TRBJ1-6; D gene unclear. Germline CDR1 and CDR2: MNHNY and SVGAGI (reference sequence). This CDR3 spans 13 amino acids. Trimming shortened V by 6 bases and J by 7 bases, and 10 bases separated the two germline ends.

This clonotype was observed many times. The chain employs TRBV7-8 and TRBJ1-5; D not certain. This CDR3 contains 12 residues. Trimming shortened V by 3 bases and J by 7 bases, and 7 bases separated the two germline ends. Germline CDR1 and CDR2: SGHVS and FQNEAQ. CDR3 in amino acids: CASSLPQQPQHF. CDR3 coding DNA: TGTGCCAGCAGCTTGCCCCAGCAGCCCCAGCATTTT.

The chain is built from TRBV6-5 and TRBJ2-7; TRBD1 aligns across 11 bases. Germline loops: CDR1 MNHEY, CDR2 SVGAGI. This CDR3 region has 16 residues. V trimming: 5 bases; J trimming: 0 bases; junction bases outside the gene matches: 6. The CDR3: CASSPTGTGGSYEQYF. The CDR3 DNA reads TGTGCCAGCAGTCCAACCGGGACAGGGGGCTCCTACGAGCAGTACTTC.

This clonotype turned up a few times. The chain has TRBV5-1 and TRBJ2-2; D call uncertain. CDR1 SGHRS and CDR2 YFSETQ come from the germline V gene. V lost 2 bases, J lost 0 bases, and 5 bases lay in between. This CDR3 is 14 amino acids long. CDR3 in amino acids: CASSFTANTGELFF. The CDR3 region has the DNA TGCGCCAGCAGCTTCACAGCGAACACCGGGGAGCTGTTTTTT.

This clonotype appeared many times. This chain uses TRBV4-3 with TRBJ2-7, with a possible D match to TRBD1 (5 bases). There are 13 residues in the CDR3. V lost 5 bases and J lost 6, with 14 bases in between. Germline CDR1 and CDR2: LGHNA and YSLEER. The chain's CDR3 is CASSFKAGSEQYF. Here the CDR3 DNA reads TGCGCCAGCAGCTTCAAAGCAGGGTCCGAGCAGTACTTC.

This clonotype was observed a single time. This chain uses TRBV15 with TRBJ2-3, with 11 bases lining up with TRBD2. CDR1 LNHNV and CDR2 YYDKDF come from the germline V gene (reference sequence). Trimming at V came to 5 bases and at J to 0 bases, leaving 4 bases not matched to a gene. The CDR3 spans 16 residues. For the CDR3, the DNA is TGTGCCACCAGCGTCGGGACTAGCGGCAGCACAGATACGCAGTATTTT. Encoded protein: CATSVGTSGSTDTQYF. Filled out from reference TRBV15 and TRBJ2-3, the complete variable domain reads DAMVIQNPRYQVTQFGKPVTLSCSQTLNHNVMYWYQQKSSQAPKLLFHYYDKDFNNEADTPDNFQSRRPNTSFCFLDIRSPGLGDTAMYLCATSVGTSGSTDTQYFGPGTRLTVL.

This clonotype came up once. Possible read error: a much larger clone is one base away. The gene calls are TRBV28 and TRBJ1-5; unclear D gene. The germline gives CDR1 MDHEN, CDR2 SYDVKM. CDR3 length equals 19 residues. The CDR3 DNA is TGTGCCAGCAGTTTACAGCCCCTGCAGGAGAAGGGCAGCAATCAGCCCCGGCATTTT. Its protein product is CASSLQPLQEKGSNQPRHF. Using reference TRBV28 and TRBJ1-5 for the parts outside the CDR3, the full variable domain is DVKVTQSSRYLVKRTGEKVFLECVQDMDHENMFWYRQDPGLGLRLIYFSYDVKMKEKGDIPEGYSVSREKKERFSLILESASTNQTSMYLCASSLQPLQEKGSNQPRHFGDGTRLSIL.

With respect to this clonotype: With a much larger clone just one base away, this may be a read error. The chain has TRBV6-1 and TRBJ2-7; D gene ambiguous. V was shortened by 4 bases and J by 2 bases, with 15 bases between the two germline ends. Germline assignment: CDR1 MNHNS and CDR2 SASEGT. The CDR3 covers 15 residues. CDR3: CASSGEIGVPYEQYF. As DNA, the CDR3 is TGTGCCAGCAGTGGAGAAATTGGGGTCCCCTACGAGCAGTACTTC.

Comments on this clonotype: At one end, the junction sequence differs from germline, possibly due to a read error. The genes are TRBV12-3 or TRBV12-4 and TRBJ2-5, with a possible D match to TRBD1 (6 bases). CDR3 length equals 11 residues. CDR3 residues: CAISDPRDTTF. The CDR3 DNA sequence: TGTGCCATCAGTGACCCCAGGGACACGACCTTC.

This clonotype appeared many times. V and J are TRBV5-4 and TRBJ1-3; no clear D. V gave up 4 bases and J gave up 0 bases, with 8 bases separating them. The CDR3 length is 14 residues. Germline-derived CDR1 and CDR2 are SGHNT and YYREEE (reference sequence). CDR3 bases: TGTGCCAGCAGCGAGGCTTTCTCTGGAAACACCATATATTTT. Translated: CASSEAFSGNTIYF.

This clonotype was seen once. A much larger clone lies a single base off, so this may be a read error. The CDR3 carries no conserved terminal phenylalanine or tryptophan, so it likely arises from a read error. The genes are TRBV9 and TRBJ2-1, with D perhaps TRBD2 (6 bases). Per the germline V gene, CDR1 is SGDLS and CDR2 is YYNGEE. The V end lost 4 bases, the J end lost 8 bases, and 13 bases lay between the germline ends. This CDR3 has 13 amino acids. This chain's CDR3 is CASSLQLAHEQFS. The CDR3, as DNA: TGTGCCAGCAGCCTTCAACTAGCCCATGAGCAGTTCTCC.